This T cell receptor beta chain was identified during a study of T-cell memory formation after mild COVID-19 (dated by TCRdb to about 2021). A note on the overall study: TCR sequence clusters from the two donors were largely donor specific. In a couple of donors, T-cell clones that expanded and contracted after mild COVID-19 were followed by sequencing TCRalpha and TCRbeta repertoires longitudinally. Two young, previously healthy adult volunteers, one female and one male, were included in the cohort. Broad study findings and their caveats: Clones contracting from day 15 to 85 had balanced CD4/CD8 phenotypes, while a second wave expanding from day 15 to 37 was biased towards CD4+. Whether the second-wave clones peaking on day 37 were SARS-CoV-2 specific was not confirmed. Only a couple of mild cases were covered by the study, and larger cohorts that include severe cases with pre-infection samples were considered necessary. Some responding clones were detected in pre-infection memory, suggesting pre-existing cross-reactive memory T cells joined the SARS-CoV-2 response. Contracting CD4+ clones turned up mainly in the CM and EM memory subsets, whereas EMRA was where CD8+ clones were enriched.

For this clonotype: The target of this receptor is not known. Base qualities were left out, and no much larger clone turns up one base away.

At the junction V is shortened by 2 bases and J by 7 bases, with 12 bases in between. The cysteine opens and the phenylalanine closes a CDR3 of 14 amino acids. Only CDR3 DNA is held: 42 bases, read in frame from base 1. For CDR1 and CDR2, the germline V gene lists MNHEY and SVGEGT. Ficoll-Paque density gradient centrifugation was used to isolate PBMCs. The run used an Illumina NovaSeq 6000. cDNA libraries for TCRalpha and TCRbeta were prepared by 5'RACE using constant-segment primers, with sample barcodes and unique molecular identifiers added. RNA was extracted from every sample with Trizol reagent. Amplification of the libraries took two PCR steps, and the second step added a second sample barcode plus Illumina TruSeq adapters. Libraries were sequenced on an Illumina NovaSeq with 2 x 150 bp paired-end reads. The paper's processing steps were these. Reads were demultiplexed and collapsed into UMI-guided consensus sequences with migec v1.2.7. Using mixcr v2.1.11, UMI consensuses were aligned to TRA and TRB V and J templates and then assembled into clonotypes. Clonotypes were classified as expanded or contracted when called significant by both edgeR and NoisET, with noise models trained on biological replicates. For edgeR calls, a false discovery rate-adjusted p below 0.01 and a log2 fold-change threshold of 1 were applied. As an exploratory analysis of dynamics, max-normalized trajectories of the 1000 most abundant clonotypes were examined by PCA with hierarchical clustering. The CD4 or CD8 phenotype of responding clones was assigned using the separately sequenced CD4+ and CD8+ repertoires. The raw public data were reprocessed by TCRdb itself: fastp quality trimming at Q25, MiXCR clonotype calling, in-frame beta chains only. Each CDR3 protein appears once, grouped with its most common genes and DNA. These V and J calls originate from TCRdb's pipeline instead of the authors' own analysis. The sample table lists about 560,000 distinct CDR3 sequences, 20% to 25% of them with a count of one. The ten largest clonotypes hold around 7.7% of the sample.

The TCR comes from an adult woman who had mild COVID-19 (a few samples of this study predate the infection). The sample titles of this study are shuffled in the database, so cell type and time point are left out; the donor was told from shared clones. Sequencing was performed on PBMCs or a T cell subset sorted from them (not recorded which). The rearranged chain carries TRBV6-2 or TRBV6-3 and TRBJ1-5; there is no confident call for the D gene. In nucleotides, the sequence is TGTGCCAGCAGTTACAGTCGGGGAGACCAGCCCCAGCATTTT. It encodes CASSYSRGDQPQHF.